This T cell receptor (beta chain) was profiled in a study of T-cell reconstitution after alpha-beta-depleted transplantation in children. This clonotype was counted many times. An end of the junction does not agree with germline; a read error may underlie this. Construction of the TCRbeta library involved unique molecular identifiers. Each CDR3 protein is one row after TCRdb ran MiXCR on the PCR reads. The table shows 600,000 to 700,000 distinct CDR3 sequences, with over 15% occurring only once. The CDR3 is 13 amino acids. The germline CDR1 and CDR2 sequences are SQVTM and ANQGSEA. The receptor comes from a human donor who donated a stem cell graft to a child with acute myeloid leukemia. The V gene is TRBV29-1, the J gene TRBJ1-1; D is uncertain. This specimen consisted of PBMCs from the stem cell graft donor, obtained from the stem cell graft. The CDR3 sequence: CSVQEGGDTEAFF. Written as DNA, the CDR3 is TGCAGCGTTCAAGAAGGTGGGGACACTGAAGCTTTCTTT. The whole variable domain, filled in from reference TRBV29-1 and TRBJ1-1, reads SAVISQKPSRDICQRGTSLTIQCQVDSQVTMMFWYRQQPGQSLTLIATANQGSEATYESGFVIDKFPISRPNLTFSTLTVSNMSPEDSSIYLCSVQEGGDTEAFFGQGTRLTVV.